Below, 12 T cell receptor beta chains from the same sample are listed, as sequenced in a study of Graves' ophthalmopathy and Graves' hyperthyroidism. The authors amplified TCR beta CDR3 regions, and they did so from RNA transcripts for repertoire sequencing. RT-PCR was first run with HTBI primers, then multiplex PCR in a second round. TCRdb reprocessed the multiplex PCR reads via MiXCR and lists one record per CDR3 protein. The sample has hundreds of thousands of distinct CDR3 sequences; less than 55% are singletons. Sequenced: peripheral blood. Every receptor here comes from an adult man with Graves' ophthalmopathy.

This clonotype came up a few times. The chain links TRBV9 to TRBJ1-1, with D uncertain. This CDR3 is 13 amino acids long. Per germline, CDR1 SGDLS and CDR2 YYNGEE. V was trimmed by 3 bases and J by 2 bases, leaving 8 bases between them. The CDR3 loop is CASSAGPNTEAFF. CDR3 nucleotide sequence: TGTGCCAGCAGCGCCGGGCCCAACACTGAAGCTTTCTTT.

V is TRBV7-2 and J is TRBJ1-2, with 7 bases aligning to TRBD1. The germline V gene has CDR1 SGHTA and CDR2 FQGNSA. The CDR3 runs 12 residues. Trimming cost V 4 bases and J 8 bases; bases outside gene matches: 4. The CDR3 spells CASSSQGNGYTF. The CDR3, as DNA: TGTGCCAGCAGCTCACAGGGGAACGGCTACACCTTC.

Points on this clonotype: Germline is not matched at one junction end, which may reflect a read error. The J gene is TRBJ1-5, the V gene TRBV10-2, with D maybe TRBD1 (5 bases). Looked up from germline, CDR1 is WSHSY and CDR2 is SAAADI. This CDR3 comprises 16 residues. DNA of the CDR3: TGTGCCAGCAGACCTGGGAGTCGGGGGATAGATCACCCCCAGCATTTT. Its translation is CASRPGSRGIDHPQHF.

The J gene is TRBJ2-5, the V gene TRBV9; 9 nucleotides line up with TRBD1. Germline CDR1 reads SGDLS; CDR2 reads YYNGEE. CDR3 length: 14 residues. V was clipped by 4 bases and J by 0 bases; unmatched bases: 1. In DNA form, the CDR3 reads TGTGCCAGCAGCCGGGACAGGGACCAAGAGACCCAGTACTTC. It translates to CASSRDRDQETQYF.

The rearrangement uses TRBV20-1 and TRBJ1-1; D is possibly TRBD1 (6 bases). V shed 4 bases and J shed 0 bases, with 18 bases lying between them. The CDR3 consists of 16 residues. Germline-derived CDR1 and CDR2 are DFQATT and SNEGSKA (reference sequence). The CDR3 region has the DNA TGCAGTGCTATAGGGGGACATAGGTTCGTGAACACTGAAGCTTTCTTT. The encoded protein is CSAIGGHRFVNTEAFF.

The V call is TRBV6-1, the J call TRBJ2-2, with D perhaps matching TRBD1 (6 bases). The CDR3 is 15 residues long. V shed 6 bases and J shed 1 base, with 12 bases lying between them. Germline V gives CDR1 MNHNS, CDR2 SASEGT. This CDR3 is CASRTDSLNTGELFF. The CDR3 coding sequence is TGTGCCAGCAGGACGGACAGTTTGAACACCGGGGAGCTGTTTTTT.

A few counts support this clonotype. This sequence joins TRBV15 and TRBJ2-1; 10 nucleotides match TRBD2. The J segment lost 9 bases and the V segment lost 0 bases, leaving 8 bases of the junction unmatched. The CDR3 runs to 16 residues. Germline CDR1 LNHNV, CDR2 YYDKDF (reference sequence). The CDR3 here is CATSRDRLAGGSEQFF. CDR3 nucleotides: TGTGCCACCAGCAGAGATAGGTTAGCGGGAGGCAGTGAGCAGTTCTTC.

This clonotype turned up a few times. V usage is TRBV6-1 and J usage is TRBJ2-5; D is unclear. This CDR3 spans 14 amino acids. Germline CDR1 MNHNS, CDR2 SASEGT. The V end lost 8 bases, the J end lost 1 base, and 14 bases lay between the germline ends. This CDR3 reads CASEVRGSQETQYF. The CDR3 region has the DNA TGTGCCAGCGAGGTGCGTGGCAGCCAAGAGACCCAGTACTTC.

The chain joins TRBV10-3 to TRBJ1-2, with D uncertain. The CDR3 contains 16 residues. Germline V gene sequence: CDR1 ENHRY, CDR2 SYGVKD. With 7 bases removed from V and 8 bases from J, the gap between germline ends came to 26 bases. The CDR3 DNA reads TGTGCCATCACCGAAGGGCCCCGGGATTACTTCGGAGGCTACACCTTC. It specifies CAITEGPRDYFGGYTF.

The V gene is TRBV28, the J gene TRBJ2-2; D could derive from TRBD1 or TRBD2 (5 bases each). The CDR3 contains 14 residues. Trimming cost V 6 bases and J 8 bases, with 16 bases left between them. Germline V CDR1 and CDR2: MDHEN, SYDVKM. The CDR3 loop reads CASRVGAVSGELFF. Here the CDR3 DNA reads TGTGCCAGCAGGGTCGGGGCCGTGTCAGGGGAGCTGTTTTTT.

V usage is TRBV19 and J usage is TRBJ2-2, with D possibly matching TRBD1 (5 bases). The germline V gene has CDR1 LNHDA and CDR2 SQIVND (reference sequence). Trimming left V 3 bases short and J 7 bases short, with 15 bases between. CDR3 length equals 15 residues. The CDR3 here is CASSMDVRVDGELFF. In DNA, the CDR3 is TGTGCCAGTAGTATGGACGTCAGGGTGGACGGGGAGCTGTTTTTT.

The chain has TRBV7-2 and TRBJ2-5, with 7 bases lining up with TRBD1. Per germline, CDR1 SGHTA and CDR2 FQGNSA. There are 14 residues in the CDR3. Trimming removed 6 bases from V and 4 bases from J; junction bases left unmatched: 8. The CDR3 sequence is CASRDTGAAETQYF. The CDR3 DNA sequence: TGTGCCAGCAGAGATACAGGGGCGGCAGAGACCCAGTACTTC.